One sample yielded the 3 T cell receptor beta chains listed below, sequenced in a study of blood T cell repertoires in COVID-19 (dated by TCRdb to between 2020 and 2021). Libraries were prepared through the immunoSEQ multiplex PCR assay. Here the immuneACCESS table is served through TCRdb, limited to in-frame sequences with V and J called. Missing clones are a known gap in these copies; in checked studies unresolved V genes cover under half, and the rest lacks a known reason. The sample has 270,000 or so clones on record, 85% of them singletons. In total, the top ten clones hold under 7% of the sample. Specimen: PBMCs or T cells enriched from blood (not recorded which). All receptors come from a woman between 45 and 60 years old who had been exposed to COVID-19.

V usage is TRBV4-1 and J usage is TRBJ2-3; 12 bases map to TRBD2. Per the germline V gene, CDR1 is MGHRA and CDR2 is YSYEKL. This CDR3 has 15 amino acids. V shed 6 bases, J shed 6 bases, and the junction held 7 bases outside the gene matches. In DNA form, the CDR3 reads TGCGCCAGCAGGGTTAGACTAGCGGGGGCGGATACGCAGTATTTT. Its translation: CASRVRLAGADTQYF.

This clone has only one observation. The V and J genes are TRBV6-2 or TRBV6-3 and TRBJ1-5; D ambiguous. CDR3 length: 12 residues. The germline V gene encodes CDR1 MNHEY and CDR2 SVGEGT. V lost 6 bases to trimming and J lost 6 bases, with 9 bases between them. CDR3 in amino acids: CASSPPVQPQHF. CDR3 DNA sequence: TGTGCCAGCAGCCCCCCCGTTCAGCCCCAGCATTTT.

The chain is built from TRBV4-3 and TRBJ2-7; 13 nucleotides match TRBD2. The CDR3 totals 18 residues. V was clipped by 0 bases and J by 0 bases; unmatched bases: 5. Germline loops: CDR1 LGHNA, CDR2 YSLEER. CDR3: CASSQDRTSGGSSYEQYF. CDR3 nucleotides: TGCGCCAGCAGCCAAGATAGGACTAGCGGGGGCAGCTCCTACGAGCAGTACTTC.